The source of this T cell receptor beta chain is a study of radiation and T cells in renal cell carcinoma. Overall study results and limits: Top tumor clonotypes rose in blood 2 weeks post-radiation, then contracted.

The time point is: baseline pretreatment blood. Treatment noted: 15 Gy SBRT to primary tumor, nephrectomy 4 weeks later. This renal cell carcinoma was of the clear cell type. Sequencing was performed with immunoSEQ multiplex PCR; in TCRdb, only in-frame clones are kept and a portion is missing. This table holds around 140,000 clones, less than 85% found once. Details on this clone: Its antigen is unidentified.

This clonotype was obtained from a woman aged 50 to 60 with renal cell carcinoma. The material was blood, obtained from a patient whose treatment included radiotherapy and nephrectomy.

The CDR3 nucleotides are TGTGCCAGCACGACAGGTCCGGGGGTCGGGGAGCTGTTTTTT. This gives the protein CASTTGPGVGELFF. The chain is built from TRBV5-5 and TRBJ2-2; tentatively, D is TRBD1 or TRBD2 (6 bases each). The CDR3 is made up of 14 amino acids. The germline CDR1 and CDR2 sequences are SGHKS and YYEKEE (reference sequence). Trimming pared 6 bases from V and 7 bases from J, leaving 16 bases between. Full variable domain (remainder filled in from reference TRBV5-5 and TRBJ2-2): DAGVTQSPTHLIKTRGQQVTLRCSPISGHKSVSWYQQVLGQGPQFIFQYYEKEERGRGNFPDRFSARQFPNYSSELNVNALLLGDSALYLCASTTGPGVGELFFGEGSRLTVL.